This is a list of T cell receptor beta chains from one sample in a study of T cells after yellow fever vaccination. MiXCR was run by TCRdb on the 5' RACE reads, yielding one entry per CDR3 protein. The data contain some 320,000 distinct CDR3 sequences, 8.5% to 9% of them seen just once; the ten biggest clones take up about 20%. The sequencing used PBMCs, collected on the day of the first yellow fever vaccination. These TCRs come from a man aged 18 to 35 who received the YFV17D yellow fever vaccine. CDR3s include the opening cysteine and the closing phenylalanine or tryptophan. D genes are given only for firm matches. The listing skips clone size in some rows; elsewhere it reads once, few, many or a size class.

j_call v_call clone_size d_call cdr3_nt cdr3_aa
TRBJ2-7 TRBV7-2 . TRBD1 TGTGCCAGCAGCTTAGTCGCAGGGGGCGGCGAGCAGTACTTC CASSLVAGGGEQYF
TRBJ2-1 TRBV24-1 . TRBD2 TGTGCCACCAGTGATTCCCTCGGGACTAGCGGGGGAATGGACGAGCAGTTCTTC CATSDSLGTSGGMDEQFF
TRBJ2-3 TRBV6-5 few TRBD2 TGTGCCAGCAGTTACAACACTCCGGGACTAGCGGGGGCCGATACGCAGTATTTT CASSYNTPGLAGADTQYF
TRBJ2-6 TRBV7-2 . . TGTGCCAGCAGCTTAGCGCCCACAGCCTCTGGGGCCAACGTCCTGACTTTC CASSLAPTASGANVLTF
TRBJ1-1 TRBV12-3/TRBV12-4 few . TGTGCCAGCAGTCACAGCCCGAAGATCGAGGCTTTCTTT CASSHSPKIEAFF
TRBJ1-1 TRBV7-9 few . TGTGCCAGCAGCTTATCAGCTGACACTGAAGCTTTCTTT CASSLSADTEAFF
TRBJ2-6 TRBV24-1 many . TGTGCCACCAGTGATTCGGGAGCCCTCGCCAACGTCCTGACTTTC CATSDSGALANVLTF
TRBJ1-2 TRBV20-1 few TRBD1 TGCAGTGCTCAACCCGGGACAGGGCCGGACTATGGCTACACCTTC CSAQPGTGPDYGYTF
TRBJ2-7 TRBV12-3/TRBV12-4 . TRBD1 TGTGCCAGCAGTCAACGGACAGGGGAGCAGTACTTC CASSQRTGEQYF
TRBJ2-3 TRBV19 . . TGTGCCAGTAGTCCCTCGCGACAGGAGCTGATGGGCACAGATACGCAGTATTTT CASSPSRQELMGTDTQYF
TRBJ1-2 TRBV12-3/TRBV12-4 . . TGTGCCAGCAGCCCTAGGGGGGCGCCTAACTATGGCTACACCTTC CASSPRGAPNYGYTF
TRBJ2-7 TRBV7-2 few TRBD1 TGTGCCAGCACCCTTGGACAGGGCAAAGTGGACTACGAGCAGTACTTC CASTLGQGKVDYEQYF
TRBJ1-1 TRBV19 few . TGTGCCAGTAGTATACTAGGGCTGAACACTGAAGCTTTCTTT CASSILGLNTEAFF
TRBJ2-1 TRBV4-1 . . TGCGCCAGCAGCCTTTGGACGGGGCCCAATGAGCAGTTCTTC CASSLWTGPNEQFF
TRBJ2-7 TRBV2 many . TGTGCCAGCAATTCCAGGCGTTGGCTCGGCGAGCAGTACTTC CASNSRRWLGEQYF
TRBJ1-2 TRBV25-1 . . TGTGCCAGCAGTGAAATGGGAGGAGATGGCTACACCTTC CASSEMGGDGYTF
TRBJ1-5 TRBV10-1 few . TGCGCCAGCACTCGTGAATGGGGTGGGTGCAATCAGCCCCAGCATTTT CASTREWGGCNQPQHF
TRBJ2-3 TRBV20-1 many TRBD1 TGCAGTGCTAGAAAGGACAGGGAAGGCACAGATACGCAGTATTTT CSARKDREGTDTQYF
TRBJ2-3 TRBV12-3/TRBV12-4 . . TGTGCCAGCAGCCAATCGGGGGACCACGCAGATACGCAGTATTTT CASSQSGDHADTQYF
TRBJ2-4 TRBV3-1 many . TGTGCCAGCACCGAAGGCAGCTCGAACATTCAGTACTTC CASTEGSSNIQYF
TRBJ1-1 TRBV2 few . TGTGCCAGCAGTGTCACAAGTCGACAGGTCATGAACACTGAAGCTTTCTTT CASSVTSRQVMNTEAFF
TRBJ1-4 TRBV5-1 few . TGCGCCAGCAGCAGATCAGGGGACTATAGTGAAAAACTGTTTTTT CASSRSGDYSEKLFF
TRBJ1-3 TRBV11-2 . TRBD1 TGTGCCAGCAGCCCGAGCGGGACAGGGGGAATGGGAAACACCATATATTTT CASSPSGTGGMGNTIYF
TRBJ2-1 TRBV2 few TRBD2 TGTGTAGGGGGTTGGACTAGCGAGCCTCCCGGGACAAATGAGCAGTTCTTC CVGGWTSEPPGTNEQFF
TRBJ2-1 TRBV27 once . TGTGCCAGCAGCTACACCGGGGGCGGTGAGCAGTTCTTC CASSYTGGGEQFF
TRBJ2-2 TRBV6-2/TRBV6-3 . . TGTGCCAGCAGACGGGACCCTACCACCGGGGAGCTGTTTTTT CASRRDPTTGELFF
TRBJ1-3 TRBV20-1 few . TGCAGTGCTAGTTTGGGTCGGCCTGGAAACACCATATATTTT CSASLGRPGNTIYF
TRBJ2-1 TRBV7-3 . . TGTGCCAGCAGCCAGGGCCGCGTCTCCTACAATGAGCAGTTCTTC CASSQGRVSYNEQFF
TRBJ2-1 TRBV10-2 many TRBD2 TGCGCCAGCAGTGAGCTAGCGGGGGGGCAAATCCCCTACAATGAGCAGTTCTTC CASSELAGGQIPYNEQFF
TRBJ1-6 TRBV4-1 . . TGCGCCAGCAGCAGAAGGGTCCAGCAATGGCCTTTTTCACCCCTCCACTTT CASSRRVQQWPFSPLHF
TRBJ1-1 TRBV27 . . TGTGCCAGCAGTCCCTCGGGGCATACCCGTGAAGCTTTCTTT CASSPSGHTREAFF
TRBJ1-2 TRBV4-3 . . TGCGCCAGCAGCCAAGGATGGCAGTTAGGTGACTATGGCTACACCTTC CASSQGWQLGDYGYTF
TRBJ2-1 TRBV18 few TRBD1 TGTGCCAGCTCACCCAATACAGGGGTGAATGAGCAGTTCTTC CASSPNTGVNEQFF
TRBJ2-5 TRBV20-1 few TRBD2 TGCAGTGCTAGGGGACTAGCGGGGGCCAGGGGGGAGACCCAGTACTTC CSARGLAGARGETQYF
TRBJ2-1 TRBV24-1 . TRBD2 TGTGCCACCAGTGAAGCCGGACTAGCGGGAGTCAATGAGCAGTTCTTC CATSEAGLAGVNEQFF
TRBJ2-5 TRBV7-2 many . TGTGCCAGCAGCTTAGGTCTAGTAGCTGAGACCCAGTACTTC CASSLGLVAETQYF
TRBJ1-6 TRBV5-4 many . TGTGCCAGCAACCTAGACAACAGGGTTGATTCACCCCTCCACTTT CASNLDNRVDSPLHF
TRBJ1-5 TRBV4-3 few . TGCGCCAGCAGCCAAGATGCCTCTCCGGAGGGACACTTTAGCAATCAGCCCCAGCATTTT CASSQDASPEGHFSNQPQHF
TRBJ1-5 TRBV7-2 few TRBD1 TGTGCCAGCAGCTTAGAGGCGGCAGGGGGGGCTCGGCCCCAGCATTTT CASSLEAAGGARPQHF
TRBJ2-5 TRBV5-1 many TRBD1 TGCGCCAGCAGCGGTGGGACAGGGCAAGAGACCCAGTACTTC CASSGGTGQETQYF
TRBJ2-3 TRBV9 . TRBD2 TGTGCCAGCAGCGCCGACGCGGGGGACCCCACAGATACGCAGTATTTT CASSADAGDPTDTQYF
TRBJ2-3 TRBV5-1 . . TGCGCCAGCAGCTATGGGATTACAACGGATACGCAGTATTTT CASSYGITTDTQYF
TRBJ2-7 TRBV20-1 few TRBD2 TGCAGTGCTAACGGACTAGGGGCCTACGAGCAGTACTTC CSANGLGAYEQYF
TRBJ1-1 TRBV6-2/TRBV6-3 . TRBD1 TGTGCCAGCAGTTGGACAGGGAAGTCTGAAGCTTTCTTT CASSWTGKSEAFF
TRBJ1-3 TRBV10-3 many . TGTGCCATCAGTGGGACATTGGGAAACACCATATATTTT CAISGTLGNTIYF
TRBJ1-2 TRBV25-1 many . TGTGCCAGCAGTGCTGGTCGTGGCTACACCTTC CASSAGRGYTF
TRBJ1-1 TRBV19 . TRBD1 TGTGCCAGTACCCTGACAGGGACGATCGCGGGGAACACTGAAGCTTTCTTT CASTLTGTIAGNTEAFF
TRBJ2-5 TRBV2 . . TGTGCCAGCAGGAGCGGCTGGGTCGTTGTCGAGACCCAGTACTTC CASRSGWVVVETQYF
TRBJ2-7 TRBV18 once . TGTGCCAGCTCACCGCCAGCCTCCTACGAGCAGTACTTC CASSPPASYEQYF
TRBJ2-3 TRBV6-2/TRBV6-3 . . TGTGCCAGCATGTTAAGCGGCACAGATACGCAGTATTTT CASMLSGTDTQYF
TRBJ1-5 TRBV12-3/TRBV12-4 . . TGTGCCAGCCGGGGAATCGATCAGCCCCAGCATTTT CASRGIDQPQHF
TRBJ2-3 TRBV7-9 few TRBD1 TGTGCCAGCAGCGCGTCGGGACAGCGGCTGTGGTTGGGTACGCAGTATTTT CASSASGQRLWLGTQYF
TRBJ1-1 TRBV16 few . TGTGCCAGCAGCCAATTTGGGGGGCTGGGCACTGAAGCTTTCTTT CASSQFGGLGTEAFF
TRBJ1-2 TRBV12-3/TRBV12-4 few . TGTGCCAGCAGTTTGACGGTGGGGTATGGCTACACCTTC CASSLTVGYGYTF
TRBJ2-5 TRBV6-5 few TRBD1 TGTGCCAGCAGTTTACCGACAGGGACCTGGGAGACCCAGTACTTC CASSLPTGTWETQYF
TRBJ1-1 TRBV5-4 few . TGTGCCAGCAGCTCCTTTGCATCAAGCCGGGGGGGCACTGAAGCTTTCTTT CASSSFASSRGGTEAFF
TRBJ2-2 TRBV6-1 . TRBD2 TGTGCCAGCAACAAAGAGGGACTACCAACCGGGGAGCTGTTTTTT CASNKEGLPTGELFF
TRBJ2-7 TRBV10-2 . . TGCGCCAGCAGTGAAAGCTACTACGAGCAGTACTTC CASSESYYEQYF